This T cell receptor (beta chain) came from a study of post-analysis software for immune sequencing data. Points from the study as a whole: Roughly five TRBV segments appeared more often in patients than in controls, and TRBV5-6, TRBV5-1 and TRBV20-1 were among these. Normalized Chao1 diversity in multiple sclerosis patients fell significantly below that of controls.

Of note for this clonotype: Antigen specificity is unknown.

With 0 bases removed from V and 1 base from J, the gap between germline ends came to 6 bases. In germline, CDR1 is MNHEY, CDR2 SVGAGI. The CDR3 runs 14 residues. Prepared TCR beta cDNA libraries contained unique molecular identifiers. TCRdb re-called the PCR reads with MiXCR, one entry per CDR3 protein. The sample has fewer than 700,000 distinct CDR3 sequences; about 44% are singletons. V usage is TRBV6-5 and J usage is TRBJ1-1; D gene uncertain. Sequencing was carried out using blood. This TCR was recovered from a girl aged 5 to 17 with multiple sclerosis. The CDR3 DNA reads as TGTGCCAGCAGTTACTCGACGGCGAACACTGAAGCTTTCTTT. As protein: CASSYSTANTEAFF.